A selection of T cell receptor beta chains follows, all from one sample in a study of cytomegalovirus exposure and HLA in healthy donors. Using immunoSEQ multiplex PCR, the repertoire was profiled, and TCRdb retains in-frame clones only, with some absent. The sample holds 150,000 to 250,000 clones, roughly 78% seen once. What was sequenced was PBMCs. Source of these receptors: a girl aged 5-17 years in good health and CMV-seropositive. Each CDR3 is given with its conserved first and last residue. D genes are given only for firm matches. The size field is filled for only some rows; it gives once, few, many or a size class.

J gene	D gene	V gene	clone size	CDR3 protein	CDR3 DNA
TRBJ2-1	TRBD1	TRBV29-1	.	CSVMFGTGGYNEQFF	TGCAGCGTTATGTTTGGGACAGGGGGCTACAATGAGCAGTTCTTC
TRBJ2-7	TRBD1	TRBV7-2	.	CASSPRTGGSVEQYF	TGTGCCAGCAGCCCGCGGACAGGGGGCTCAGTAGAGCAGTACTTC
TRBJ1-2	.	TRBV27	.	CASSAPGFSGYTF	TGTGCCAGCAGTGCACCGGGTTTCAGTGGCTACACCTTC
TRBJ2-1	.	TRBV28	.	CASTTIGSVRSYNEQFF	TGTGCCAGCACCACAATTGGGTCTGTCAGGTCCTACAATGAGCAGTTCTTC
TRBJ2-3	TRBD1	TRBV27	.	CASSGQGVSTDTQYF	TGTGCCAGCAGTGGACAGGGTGTTAGCACAGATACGCAGTATTTT
TRBJ1-4	.	TRBV19	.	CASSKHRMGGKLFF	TGTGCCAGTAGTAAACACCGGATGGGAGGAAAACTGTTTTTT
TRBJ1-6	.	TRBV19	.	CASSGKVGNSPLHF	TGTGCCAGTAGTGGAAAGGTGGGCAATTCACCCCTCCACTTT
TRBJ2-7	TRBD1	TRBV7-8	.	CASSLGGQGEQYF	TGTGCCAGCAGCTTAGGGGGACAGGGCGAGCAGTACTTC
TRBJ1-1	TRBD1	TRBV5-1	.	CASSAGRDRGNPEAFF	TGCGCCAGCAGCGCCGGACGCGACAGGGGCAACCCTGAAGCTTTCTTT
TRBJ1-6	TRBD1	TRBV30	.	CAWYRTGSNSPLHF	TGTGCCTGGTACAGGACAGGGTCCAATTCACCCCTCCACTTT
TRBJ1-2	TRBD1	TRBV6-6	.	CASSKLDRGGYGYTF	TGTGCCAGCAGTAAATTGGACAGGGGAGGCTATGGCTACACCTTC
TRBJ1-6	.	TRBV4-3	once	CASSRDNYNSPLHF	TGCGCCAGCAGCCGGGACAACTATAATTCACCCCTCCACTTT
TRBJ1-5	TRBD1	TRBV19	.	CASSPAGQGNQPQHF	TGTGCCAGTAGTCCGGCGGGACAGGGTAATCAGCCCCAGCATTTT